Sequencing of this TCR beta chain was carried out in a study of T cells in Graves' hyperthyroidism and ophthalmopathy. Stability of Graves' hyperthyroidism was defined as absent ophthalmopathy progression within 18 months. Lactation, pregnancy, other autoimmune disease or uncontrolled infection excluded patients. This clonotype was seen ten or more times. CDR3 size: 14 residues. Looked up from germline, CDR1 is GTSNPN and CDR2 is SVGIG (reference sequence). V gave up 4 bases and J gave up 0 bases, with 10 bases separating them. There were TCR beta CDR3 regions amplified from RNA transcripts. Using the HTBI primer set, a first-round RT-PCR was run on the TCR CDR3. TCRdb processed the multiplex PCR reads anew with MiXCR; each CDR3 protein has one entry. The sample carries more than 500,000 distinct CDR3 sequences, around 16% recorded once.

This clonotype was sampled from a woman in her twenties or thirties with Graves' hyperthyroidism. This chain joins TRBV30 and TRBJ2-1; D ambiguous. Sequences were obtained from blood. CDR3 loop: CAWNPSSSYNEQFF. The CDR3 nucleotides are TGTGCCTGGAACCCGTCGAGCTCCTACAATGAGCAGTTCTTC.